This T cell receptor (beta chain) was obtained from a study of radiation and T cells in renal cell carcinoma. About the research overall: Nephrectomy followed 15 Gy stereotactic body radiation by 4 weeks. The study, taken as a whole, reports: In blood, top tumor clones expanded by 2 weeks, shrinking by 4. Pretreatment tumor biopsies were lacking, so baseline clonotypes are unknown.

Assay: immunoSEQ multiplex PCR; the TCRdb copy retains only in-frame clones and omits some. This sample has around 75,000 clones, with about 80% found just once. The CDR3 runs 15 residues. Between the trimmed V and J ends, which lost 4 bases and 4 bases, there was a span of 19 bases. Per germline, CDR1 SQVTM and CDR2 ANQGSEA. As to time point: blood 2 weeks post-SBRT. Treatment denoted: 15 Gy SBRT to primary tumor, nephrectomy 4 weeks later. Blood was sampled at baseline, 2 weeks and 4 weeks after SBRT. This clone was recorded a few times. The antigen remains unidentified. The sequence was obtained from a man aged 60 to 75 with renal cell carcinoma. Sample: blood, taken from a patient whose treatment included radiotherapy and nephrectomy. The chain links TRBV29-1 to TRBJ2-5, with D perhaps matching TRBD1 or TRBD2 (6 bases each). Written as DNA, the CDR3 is TGCAGCGTTGGAGGGATGACTTGGGGGGCAGAGACCCAGTACTTC. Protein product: CSVGGMTWGAETQYF.